These 17 T cell receptor beta chains came from one sample sequenced in a study of T-cell reconstitution after alpha-beta-depleted transplantation in children. The authors prepared the TCRbeta library with unique molecular identifiers. Using its own MiXCR run on the PCR reads, TCRdb lists one record per CDR3 protein. In the table there are hundreds of thousands of distinct CDR3 sequences, approximately 9% of which are singletons. The specimen comprised PBMCs from the stem cell graft donor, sampled from the stem cell graft. The receptors here all came from a human donor who donated a stem cell graft to a child with acute lymphoblastic leukemia.

Many counts were recorded for this clonotype. V is TRBV29-1 and J is TRBJ2-2; D not resolved. Trimming left V 0 bases short and J 1 base short, with 3 bases between. There are 13 residues in the CDR3. The germline V gene has CDR1 SQVTM and CDR2 ANQGSEA. The CDR3 DNA sequence: TGCAGCGTTGAAGACGGGAACACCGGGGAGCTGTTTTTT. Translation gives CSVEDGNTGELFF.

This clonotype was counted between two and nine times. The chain uses TRBV29-1 and TRBJ2-7; no clear D. Per germline, CDR1 SQVTM and CDR2 ANQGSEA. The CDR3 length is 15 residues. V lost 2 bases and J 3 bases, leaving 17 bases between the germline ends. Here the CDR3 reads CSVELGGRNDYEQYF. DNA of the CDR3: TGCAGCGTTGAATTGGGCGGCAGGAACGACTACGAGCAGTACTTC.

Only a few counts were recorded for this clonotype. The gene calls are TRBV20-1 and TRBJ1-2; TRBD1 agrees at 9 bases. CDR1 is DFQATT and CDR2 is SNEGSKA in the germline V gene (reference sequence). CDR3 size: 12 residues. V trimming: 4 bases; J trimming: 8 bases; junction bases outside the gene matches: 5. Written as DNA, the CDR3 is TGCAGTGCTACACAGGGGGCGGTCGGCTACACCTTC. It codes for CSATQGAVGYTF.

This clonotype occurred many times. The chain couples TRBV11-3 to TRBJ1-1; possible D gene TRBD1, 5 bases. CDR1 SGHNT and CDR2 YENEEA come from the germline V gene. Trimming removed 0 bases at V and 1 base at J, with 12 bases between. The CDR3 is made up of 16 amino acids. This chain's CDR3 is CASSLELGRPNTEAFF. DNA of the CDR3: TGTGCCAGCAGCTTAGAATTGGGACGGCCGAACACTGAAGCTTTCTTT.

This clonotype has a count of ten or more. The chain links TRBV29-1 to TRBJ2-1; D gene uncertain. Looked up from germline, CDR1 is SQVTM and CDR2 is ANQGSEA. With 6 bases removed from V and 0 bases from J, the gap between germline ends came to 6 bases. The CDR3 is 12 amino acids. CDR3 sequence: CSVEFSYNEQFF. The CDR3 bases are TGCAGCGTGGAATTCTCCTACAATGAGCAGTTCTTC.

The chain recombines TRBV27 with TRBJ2-7; 7 bases line up with TRBD1. With V trimmed by 1 base and J by 4 bases, 7 bases remained unmatched. Germline values: CDR1 MNHEY, CDR2 SMNVEV (reference sequence). There are 15 residues in the CDR3. Written as DNA, the CDR3 is TGTGCCAGCAGTTTATTGGCAGGGGGAGTGTACGAGCAGTACTTC. As protein: CASSLLAGGVYEQYF.

The chain employs TRBV5-5 and TRBJ1-6; D may be TRBD1 (6 bases). CDR1 and CDR2 (germline): SGHKS, YYEKEE (reference sequence). The V and J ends lost 6 bases and 12 bases respectively, with 25 bases between them. The CDR3 spans 16 residues. The CDR3 DNA is TGTGCCAGCACCCCGGTCCGGGACACCTCGATTCGACCCCTCCACTTT. Translated, it gives CASTPVRDTSIRPLHF.

This clonotype was seen ten or more times. The chain is built from TRBV12-3 or TRBV12-4 and TRBJ2-7; 9 positions match TRBD1. The CDR3 has 19 amino acids. V was pared by 3 bases and J by 3 bases, with 18 bases of the junction left unmatched. CDR3 coding DNA: TGTGCCAGCAGTTTCAGGACAGGGGCCTCCGGAGGATGGGGCTACGAGCAGTACTTC. It yields the protein CASSFRTGASGGWGYEQYF.

This clonotype was detected many times. The CDR3 sequence is CASSLWGPSSSSYEQYF. The CDR3 DNA reads TGTGCCAGCAGTTTGTGGGGGCCGAGTTCCTCCTCCTACGAGCAGTACTTC. The chain couples TRBV12-3 or TRBV12-4 to TRBJ2-7; possible D gene TRBD1, 6 bases. The CDR3 runs 17 residues. The V end lost 3 bases, the J end lost 0 bases, and 18 bases lay between the germline ends.

A few counts support this clonotype. The chain combines TRBV2 with TRBJ1-3; TRBD1 might be the D (5 bases). V was cut by 4 bases and J by 0 bases, with 10 bases left in between. CDR1 is SNHLY and CDR2 is FYNNEI in the germline V gene. The CDR3 sequence is 15 residues long. CDR3 DNA sequence: TGTGCCAGCAGTGTATTGGGGGTCTCTGGAAACACCATATATTTT. As protein: CASSVLGVSGNTIYF.

In this sample, this clonotype turned up many times. The chain has TRBV28 and TRBJ2-7; tentatively, D is TRBD1 (6 bases). V was pared by 3 bases and J by 2 bases, with 11 bases between. Germline-derived CDR1 and CDR2 are MDHEN and SYDVKM. This CDR3 region has 14 residues. The CDR3 DNA reads TGTGCCAGCAGTTTGAGGGGGTCAACCTACGAGCAGTACTTC. This codes for CASSLRGSTYEQYF.

The genes are TRBV5-5 and TRBJ1-1, with D maybe TRBD1 (5 bases). CDR1 and CDR2 from the germline V gene are SGHKS and YYEKEE (reference sequence). With 3 bases removed from V and 1 base from J, the gap between germline ends came to 13 bases. The CDR3 length is 15 residues. The CDR3 spells CASSSTGGQNTEAFF. Written as DNA, the CDR3 is TGTGCCAGCAGCTCAACAGGCGGCCAGAACACTGAAGCTTTCTTT.

This clonotype was picked up a small number of times. The chain uses TRBV11-2 and TRBJ2-3; D remains ambiguous. Germline V CDR1 and CDR2: SGHAT, FQNNGV. CDR3 size: 18 residues. With 1 base removed from V and 6 bases from J, the gap between germline ends came to 23 bases. This chain's CDR3 is CASSLGRSGVGSVDTQYF. The CDR3 DNA sequence: TGTGCCAGCAGCTTAGGCCGTTCTGGGGTCGGGTCGGTCGATACGCAGTATTTT.

This clonotype occurred many times. The rearrangement uses TRBV20-1 and TRBJ1-1; D gene ambiguous. Germline loops: CDR1 DFQATT, CDR2 SNEGSKA (reference sequence). CDR3 length: 13 residues. V gave up 5 bases and J gave up 1 base, with 11 bases separating them. The CDR3 nucleotides read TGCAGTGCTGGGAGGGAGCCGAACACTGAAGCTTTCTTT. Amino acids: CSAGREPNTEAFF.

This clonotype came up a few times. The chain employs TRBV10-1 and TRBJ1-4, with a possible D match to TRBD1 (5 bases). CDR1 is WNHNN and CDR2 is SYGVQD in the germline V gene (reference sequence). V lost 9 bases to trimming and J lost 4 bases, with 12 bases between them. The CDR3 is made up of 13 amino acids. CDR3 region: CASQRDLNEKLFF. DNA for the CDR3: TGCGCCAGTCAACGGGACCTTAATGAAAAACTGTTTTTT.

The chain combines TRBV20-1 with TRBJ2-7, with 7 bases identical to TRBD2. CDR1 DFQATT and CDR2 SNEGSKA come from the germline V gene (reference sequence). V dropped 3 bases and J dropped 0; count of bases not matched to a gene: 8. The length of the CDR3 is 15 residues. The CDR3 spells CSASARGTDSYEQYF. The DNA for the CDR3 is TGCAGTGCTAGCGCGCGGGGGACTGACTCCTACGAGCAGTACTTC.

The chain links TRBV30 to TRBJ2-1; D is uncertain. Per the germline V gene, CDR1 is GTSNPN and CDR2 is SVGIG (reference sequence). This CDR3 region has 16 residues. Trimming shortened V by 1 base and J by 6 bases, and 19 bases separated the two germline ends. The CDR3 nucleotides are TGTGCCTGGAGTGCGTCCCGCTTGGTTCTTGCCAATGAGCAGTTCTTC. Protein sequence: CAWSASRLVLANEQFF.